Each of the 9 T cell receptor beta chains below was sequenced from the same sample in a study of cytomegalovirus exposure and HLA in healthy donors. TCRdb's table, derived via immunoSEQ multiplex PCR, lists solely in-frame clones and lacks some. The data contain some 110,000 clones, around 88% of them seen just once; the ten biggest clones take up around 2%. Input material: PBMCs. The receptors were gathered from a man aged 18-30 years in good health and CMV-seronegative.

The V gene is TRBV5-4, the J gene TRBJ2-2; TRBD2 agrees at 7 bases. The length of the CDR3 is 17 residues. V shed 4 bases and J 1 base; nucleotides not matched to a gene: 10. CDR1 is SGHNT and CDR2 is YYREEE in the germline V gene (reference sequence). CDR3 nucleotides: TGTGCCAGCAGCCTCCGATCTAGCGGACTGAACACCGGGGAGCTGTTTTTT. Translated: CASSLRSSGLNTGELFF. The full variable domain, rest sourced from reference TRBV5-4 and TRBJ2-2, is ETGVTQSPTHLIKTRGQQVTLRCSSQSGHNTVSWYQQALGQGPQFIFQYYREEENGRGNFPPRFSGLQFPNYSSELNVNALELDDSALYLCASSLRSSGLNTGELFFGEGSRLTVL.

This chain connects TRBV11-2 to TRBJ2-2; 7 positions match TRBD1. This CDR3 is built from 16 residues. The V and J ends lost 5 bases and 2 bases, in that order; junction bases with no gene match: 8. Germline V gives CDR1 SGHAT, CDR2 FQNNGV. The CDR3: CASSPRGQRNTGELFF. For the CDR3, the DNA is TGTGCCAGCAGCCCAAGGGGGCAGAGAAACACCGGGGAGCTGTTTTTT.

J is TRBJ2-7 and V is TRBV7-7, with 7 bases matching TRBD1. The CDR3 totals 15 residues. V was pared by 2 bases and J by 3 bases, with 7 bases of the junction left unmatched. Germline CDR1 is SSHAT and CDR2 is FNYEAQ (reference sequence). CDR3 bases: TGTGCCAGCAGCTTATCGGCAGGGGGTCGCTACGAGCAGTACTTC. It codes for CASSLSAGGRYEQYF.

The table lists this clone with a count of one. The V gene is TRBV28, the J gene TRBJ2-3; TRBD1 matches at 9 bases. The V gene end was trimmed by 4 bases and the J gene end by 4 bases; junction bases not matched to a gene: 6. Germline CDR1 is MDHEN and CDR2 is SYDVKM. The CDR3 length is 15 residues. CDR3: CASSYRDRESDTQYF. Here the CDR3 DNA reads TGTGCCAGCAGTTACCGGGACAGGGAATCAGATACGCAGTATTTT.

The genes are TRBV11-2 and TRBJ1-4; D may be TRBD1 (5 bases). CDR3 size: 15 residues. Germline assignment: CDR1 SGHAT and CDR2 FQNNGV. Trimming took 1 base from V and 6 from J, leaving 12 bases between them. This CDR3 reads CASSLGSRVDEKLFF. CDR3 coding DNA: TGTGCCAGCAGCTTAGGGTCCAGGGTCGATGAAAAACTGTTTTTT.

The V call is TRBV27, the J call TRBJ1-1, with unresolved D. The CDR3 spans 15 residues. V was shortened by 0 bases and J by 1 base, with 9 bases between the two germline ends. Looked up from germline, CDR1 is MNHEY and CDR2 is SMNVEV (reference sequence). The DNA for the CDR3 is TGTGCCAGCAGTTTATCGTACAGCACGAACACTGAAGCTTTCTTT. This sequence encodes CASSLSYSTNTEAFF.

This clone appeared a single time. CDR3 in amino acids: CATSRGGTGDGYTF. In DNA form, the CDR3 reads TGTGCCACCAGCAGGGGAGGGACAGGGGATGGCTACACCTTC. The V and J genes are TRBV15 and TRBJ1-2; 10 bases map to TRBD1. V dropped 3 bases and J dropped 6; count of bases not matched to a gene: 4. Germline CDR1 LNHNV, CDR2 YYDKDF (reference sequence). This CDR3 spans 14 amino acids.

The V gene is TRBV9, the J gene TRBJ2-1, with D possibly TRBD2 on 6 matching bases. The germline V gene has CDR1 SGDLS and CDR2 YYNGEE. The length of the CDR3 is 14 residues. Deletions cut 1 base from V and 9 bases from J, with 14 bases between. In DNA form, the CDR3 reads TGTGCCAGCAGCGTAACGGACTACAATAGTGAGCAGTTCTTC. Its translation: CASSVTDYNSEQFF.

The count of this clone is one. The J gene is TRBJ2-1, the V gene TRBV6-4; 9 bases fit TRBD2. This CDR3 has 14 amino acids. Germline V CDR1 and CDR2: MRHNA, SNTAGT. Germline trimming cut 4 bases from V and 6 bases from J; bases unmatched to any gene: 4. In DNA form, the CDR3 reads TGTGCCAGCAGTGCCCTAGCGGGGTCCAATGAGCAGTTCTTC. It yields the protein CASSALAGSNEQFF.